The 27 T cell receptor beta chains below all came from one sample that was sequenced in a study of metastatic and nonmetastatic thyroid tumors. TCRdb re-clonotyped the PCR reads via MiXCR. The data show just over 20,000 clones, less than 20% seen once. Patients had received no treatment of any kind before thyroid surgery. The specimen sequenced was blood. The origin of the receptors is a female donor with papillary thyroid cancer or a benign thyroid nodule (not recorded which). Some clones in this sample may be carry-over from other donors' samples.

As concerns this clone: The junction departs from the called germline gene at one end, perhaps through a read error. This chain uses TRBV20-1 with TRBJ2-1, with TRBD2 matching 7 bases. The CDR3 consists of 15 residues. The germline V gene has CDR1 DFQATT and CDR2 SNEGSKA (reference sequence). DNA for the CDR3: TGCAGTGCCAAAGTGAGCGGGACGGCCCCGAATGAGCAGTTTTTC. This gives the protein CSAKVSGTAPNEQFF.

In this sample, this clone is medium-sized. V and J are TRBV14 and TRBJ2-7, with D possibly TRBD1 on 5 matching bases. Deletions cut 4 bases from V and 6 bases from J, with 19 bases between. CDR3 length equals 15 residues. Germline V gene lookup returns CDR1 SGHDN and CDR2 FVKESK. The chain's CDR3 is CASSRGKGQGGEQYF. The CDR3, as DNA: TGTGCCAGCAGCCGAGGAAAAGGCCAGGGCGGCGAGCAGTACTTC.

With regard to this clone: A much larger clone sits a single nucleotide away, making a read error possible. The J gene is TRBJ1-5, the V gene TRBV11-2; D not resolved. The J call may be mistaken, given a closer DNA end match to TRBJ2-3. Germline values: CDR1 SGHAT, CDR2 FQNNGV. There are 13 residues in the CDR3. CDR3 in amino acids: CASSLNQVQPQYF. The CDR3 bases are TGTGCCAGCAGCTTAAATCAAGTTCAGCCCCAGTATTTT.

This chain links TRBV3-1 with TRBJ2-2, with D maybe TRBD2 (6 bases). CDR3 size: 18 residues. Trimming removed 1 base from V and 0 bases from J, with 15 bases in between. CDR1 is LGHDT, CDR2 YNNKEL, per germline (reference sequence). CDR3 sequence reads: CASSQGGGGTANTGELFF. The CDR3 DNA sequence: TGTGCCAGCAGCCAAGGTGGAGGAGGGACGGCGAACACCGGGGAGCTGTTTTTT.

This clone was observed many times. J is TRBJ2-3 and V is TRBV7-2, with 9 bases identical to TRBD2. The CDR3 loop spans 15 amino acids. The junction had 1 base not matched to a gene; V was cut back by 0 bases and J by 3 bases. Germline-derived CDR1 and CDR2 are SGHTA and FQGNSA. The CDR3 sequence is CASSLASGRTDTQYF. The DNA for the CDR3 is TGTGCCAGCAGCTTAGCTAGCGGGAGAACAGATACGCAGTATTTT.

This clone was recorded many times. With a much larger clone just one base away, this may be a read error. The chain joins TRBV11-2 to TRBJ2-3; D is uncertain. The CDR3 spans 14 residues. Germline V gene lookup returns CDR1 SGHAT and CDR2 FQNNGV. Trimming took off 5 bases at V and 8 bases at J, with 17 bases between the two ends. As DNA, the CDR3 is TGTGCCAGCAGCCAAGGGTCTAAGCGAGGTACGCAGTATTTT. It encodes CASSQGSKRGTQYF.

Ten or more counts support this clone. This sample also contains other DNA sequences that code for the same CDR3. The CDR3 coding sequence is TGCAGTGCTAGGCGCCCTAACACCGGGGAGCTGTTTTTT. It translates to CSARRPNTGELFF. The V gene is TRBV20-1, the J gene TRBJ2-2; no definite D call. Between the trimmed V and J ends, which lost 3 bases and 2 bases, there was a span of 7 bases. This CDR3 region has 13 residues. Per the germline V gene, CDR1 is DFQATT and CDR2 is SNEGSKA (reference sequence).

This clone showed up many times. The chain couples TRBV7-8 to TRBJ2-7; 9 bases fit TRBD1. The CDR3 extends over 15 amino acids. The germline V gene has CDR1 SGHVS and CDR2 FQNEAQ. V trimming: 5 bases; J trimming: 1 base; junction bases outside the gene matches: 6. The CDR3 sequence: CASSLRTGVSYEQYF. CDR3 nucleotides: TGTGCCAGCAGCCTCCGGACAGGGGTATCCTACGAGCAGTACTTC.

This clone was recorded at least ten times. The chain recombines TRBV7-3 with TRBJ2-3; tentative D call: TRBD2 (5 bases). Looked up from germline, CDR1 is SGHTA and CDR2 is FQGTGA. CDR3 length equals 13 residues. The V and J ends lost 6 bases and 3 bases respectively, with 10 bases between them. The CDR3 DNA reads as TGTGCCAGCAGACGTGACTATACAGATACGCAGTATTTT. This translates into CASRRDYTDTQYF.

This clone was observed at least ten times. The rearrangement links TRBV11-2 to TRBJ2-3, with D possibly being TRBD1 (6 bases). The V gene lost 4 bases and the J gene lost 2 bases, with 19 bases spanning the gap. CDR1 is SGHAT, CDR2 FQNNGV, per germline. CDR3 length equals 17 residues. In DNA form, the CDR3 reads TGTGCCAGCAGCTCCGCGGTTGGGGGCCTTAACACAGATACGCAGTATTTT. This codes for CASSSAVGGLNTDTQYF.

The table lists this clone with many counts. This chain uses TRBV5-5 with TRBJ1-2; TRBD1 aligns across 9 bases. The V and J ends lost 4 bases and 5 bases, in that order; junction bases with no gene match: 3. Germline lookup yields CDR1 SGHKS and CDR2 YYEKEE (reference sequence). The length of the CDR3 is 13 residues. The CDR3 bases are TGTGCCAGCAGCAATGGACAGGGGTATGGCTACACCTTC. This encodes CASSNGQGYGYTF.

On this clone itself: An end of the junction differs from the germline gene, which may be a read error. The chain carries TRBV7-8 and TRBJ2-7; TRBD1 might be the D (7 bases). The CDR3 totals 15 residues. The germline V gene encodes CDR1 SGHVS and CDR2 FQNEAQ. The CDR3 region has the DNA TGTGCCAGCAGCCCTAACTCAGGGGGGTCCTACGATCAGTACTTC. Residues: CASSPNSGGSYDQYF.

This clone was found many times. V usage is TRBV5-6 and J usage is TRBJ1-1; TRBD1 is a possible D gene (5 bases). CDR3 length: 13 amino acids. Germline lookup yields CDR1 SGHDT and CDR2 YYEEEE. V lost 5 bases and J lost 4, with 12 bases in between. The CDR3 nucleotides read TGTGCCAGCAGATCTACCGGGACCACTGAAGCTTTCTTT. Encoded protein: CASRSTGTTEAFF.

The genes are TRBV28 and TRBJ1-4; a possible D gene is TRBD1 (5 bases). Germline values: CDR1 MDHEN, CDR2 SYDVKM. This CDR3 comprises 15 residues. Trimming took off 3 bases at V and 7 bases at J, with 15 bases between the two ends. The CDR3 protein is CASSLEVGGGEKLFF. CDR3 DNA sequence: TGTGCCAGCAGTTTGGAGGTTGGGGGGGGTGAAAAACTGTTTTTT.

This clone was counted many times. The gene calls are TRBV20-1 and TRBJ1-2, with D possibly matching TRBD1 (6 bases). V gave up 8 bases and J gave up 4 bases, with 17 bases separating them. This CDR3 contains 13 residues. The V gene's germline CDR1 is DFQATT and CDR2 SNEGSKA (reference sequence). CDR3: CSPPQEGGYGYTF. CDR3 sequence (DNA): TGCAGTCCCCCCCAGGAGGGGGGCTATGGCTACACCTTC.

Within the sample, this clone is medium-sized. This sequence joins TRBV6-1 and TRBJ1-5; 8 nucleotides line up with TRBD1. CDR1 is MNHNS, CDR2 SASEGT, per germline. The ends lost 5 bases at V and 3 bases at J; junction bases unmatched: 3. The CDR3 spans 14 residues. CDR3 amino acids: CASSWGQANQPQHF. CDR3 bases: TGTGCCAGCAGTTGGGGACAGGCCAATCAGCCCCAGCATTTT.

Many counts were recorded for this clone. The V gene is TRBV11-1, the J gene TRBJ1-2; D perhaps matches TRBD1 (6 bases). CDR1 SGHAT and CDR2 FQDESV come from the germline V gene (reference sequence). The CDR3 sequence is 16 residues long. The V end lost 5 bases, the J end lost 2 bases, and 18 bases lay between the germline ends. As DNA, the CDR3 is TGTGCCAGCAGCGACCGAGCAGGGGAGGGAAACTATGGCTACACCTTC. Encoded protein: CASSDRAGEGNYGYTF.

The sample holds a few counts of this clone. V is TRBV3-1 and J is TRBJ1-1; D gene ambiguous. Trimming removed 3 bases from V and 0 bases from J, with 8 bases in between. The CDR3 totals 14 residues. Germline V gene data show CDR1 as LGHDT and CDR2 as YNNKEL (reference sequence). Written as DNA, the CDR3 is TGTGCCAGCAGCCACGCCCTCATGAACACTGAAGCTTTCTTT. The encoded protein is CASSHALMNTEAFF.

The table lists this clone with many counts. The chain carries TRBV5-4 and TRBJ1-6, with 8 bases that match TRBD1. Germline CDR1 reads SGHNT; CDR2 reads YYREEE (reference sequence). The CDR3 has 16 residues. The trim removed 0 bases at V and 5 bases at J, leaving 4 bases unmatched. CDR3 amino acids: CASSLGTTGDNSPLHF. CDR3 in DNA: TGTGCCAGCAGCTTGGGGACGACAGGGGATAATTCACCCCTCCACTTT. Together with reference TRBV5-4 and TRBJ1-6, the CDR3 gives the full variable domain: ETGVTQSPTHLIKTRGQQVTLRCSSQSGHNTVSWYQQALGQGPQFIFQYYREEENGRGNFPPRFSGLQFPNYSSELNVNALELDDSALYLCASSLGTTGDNSPLHFGNGTRLTVT.

The V and J genes are TRBV6-1 and TRBJ1-2; tentative D call: TRBD1 (6 bases). The CDR3 runs to 14 residues. The ends were cut back, 5 bases at V and 0 bases at J, with 10 bases in the middle. Germline V CDR1 and CDR2: MNHNS, SASEGT. CDR3 in DNA: TGTGCCAGCAGTAGACAGGACTCTAACTATGGCTACACCTTC. Its translation: CASSRQDSNYGYTF.

This clone was counted ten times or more. This chain uses TRBV19 with TRBJ2-1, with 9 bases lining up with TRBD1. After removal of 3 bases from V and 6 bases from J, the junction contained 6 bases not matched to a gene. This CDR3 comprises 15 residues. Germline V CDR1 and CDR2: LNHDA, SQIVND (reference sequence). The CDR3 DNA is TGTGCCAGTAGTATGGGGGGGACAGGGATCAATGAGCAGTTCTTC. Protein sequence: CASSMGGTGINEQFF.

The chain recombines TRBV18 with TRBJ1-3; unclear D gene. From germline, CDR1 is KGHSH and CDR2 LQKENI. The CDR3 spans 17 residues. The V end lost 3 bases, the J end lost 0 bases, and 15 bases lay between the germline ends. The CDR3 region has the DNA TGTGCCAGCTCACCCAGGACTGAGGCCATCTCTGGAAACACCATATATTTT. It specifies CASSPRTEAISGNTIYF. Drawing the rest from reference TRBV18 and TRBJ1-3, the complete variable domain is NAGVMQNPRHLVRRRGQEARLRCSPMKGHSHVYWYRQLPEEGLKFMVYLQKENIIDESGMPKERFSAEFPKEGPSILRIQQVVRGDSAAYFCASSPRTEAISGNTIYFGEGSWLTVV.

The V and J genes are TRBV25-1 and TRBJ1-1, with a weak D call TRBD1 (5 bases). The CDR3 consists of 12 residues. Trimming pared 6 bases from V and 2 bases from J, leaving 7 bases between. CDR1 is MGHDK, CDR2 SYGVNS, per germline. The CDR3 DNA reads as TGTGCCAGCAGGGGGCTCAACACTGAAGCTTTCTTT. This sequence encodes CASRGLNTEAFF.

Note on this clone: This may stem from a read error, because a much larger clone lies one nucleotide away. This chain connects TRBV20-1 to TRBJ2-1; D is undetermined. Per germline, CDR1 DFQATT and CDR2 SNEGSKA (reference sequence). Trimming took off 6 bases at V and 1 base at J, with 19 bases between the two ends. There are 16 residues in the CDR3. This chain's CDR3 is CSASVWVVGSYNEQFF. CDR3 sequence (DNA): TGCAGTGCATCCGTCTGGGTGGTAGGGTCCTACAATGAGCAGTTCTTC.

At least ten counts were recorded for this clone. The chain joins TRBV2 to TRBJ2-2; 7 bases align to TRBD1. Germline loops: CDR1 SNHLY, CDR2 FYNNEI. The CDR3 extends over 15 amino acids. J gave up 4 bases and V 10 bases, and 12 bases lay outside the gene matches. The CDR3 bases are TGTGCCACCATATCGAGGGGGCGCGCCACCGGGGAGCTGTTTTTT. It codes for CATISRGRATGELFF.

The V call is TRBV6-1, the J call TRBJ2-7; a weak D match, TRBD1 (6 bases). Germline-derived CDR1 and CDR2 are MNHNS and SASEGT. V was trimmed by 6 bases and J by 3 bases, leaving 18 bases between them. This CDR3 is built from 15 residues. CDR3 coding DNA: TGTGCCAGCAGAATTACATGGACAGAGAACTACGAGCAGTACTTC. Its protein is CASRITWTENYEQYF.

This clone was found a few times. The chain has TRBV2 and TRBJ2-7, with no clear D. This CDR3 comprises 12 residues. CDR1 and CDR2 (germline): SNHLY, FYNNEI. Trimming pared 6 bases from V and 3 bases from J, leaving 9 bases between. In DNA form, the CDR3 reads TGTGCCAGCAGGTCTTGTTGCTACGAGCAGTACTTC. This codes for CASRSCCYEQYF.